The 24 T cell receptor beta chains reported below all come from one sample, sequenced in a study of blood T cell repertoires in COVID-19. Measured with immunoSEQ multiplex PCR; TCRdb has only the in-frame clones, and not every one. The sample has 150,000 to 200,000 clones; 80% to 90% are singletons. The sequenced sample consisted of peripheral blood. The receptors shown here come from a woman over 75 with acute or convalescent COVID-19.

The J gene is TRBJ1-2, the V gene TRBV11-2; TRBD1 aligns across 7 bases. CDR1 and CDR2 (germline): SGHAT, FQNNGV. The CDR3 covers 15 residues. V was clipped by 7 bases and J by 10 bases; unmatched bases: 18. The CDR3 DNA follows: TGTGCCAGCACTTCTCCATTGAGGGGGCGCGGATTCTACACCTTC. This gives the protein CASTSPLRGRGFYTF. The whole variable domain, remainder taken from reference TRBV11-2 and TRBJ1-2, is EAGVAQSPRYKIIEKRQSVAFWCNPISGHATLYWYQQILGQGPKLLIQFQNNGVVDDSQLPKDRFSAERLKGVDSTLKIQPAKLEDSAVYLCASTSPLRGRGFYTFGSGTRLTVV.

This chain connects TRBV18 to TRBJ2-2; the D is unclear. With 3 bases removed from V and 1 base from J, the gap between germline ends came to 9 bases. The germline V gene encodes CDR1 KGHSH and CDR2 LQKENI. The CDR3 spans 15 residues. DNA for the CDR3: TGTGCCAGCTCACCTACGACGGGGAACACCGGGGAGCTGTTTTTT. This codes for CASSPTTGNTGELFF.

This clone showed up just once. V gene TRBV28 combines with J gene TRBJ2-3, with a possible D match to TRBD2 (5 bases). The CDR3 consists of 14 residues. The germline CDR1 and CDR2 sequences are MDHEN and SYDVKM. Trimming took off 3 bases at V and 8 bases at J, with 15 bases between the two ends. The CDR3 bases are TGTGCCAGCAGTTTGCCCTCGCCCCGGGGTACGCAGTATTTT. This sequence encodes CASSLPSPRGTQYF.

The V call is TRBV2, the J call TRBJ1-2; TRBD1 is a possible D gene (6 bases). V was trimmed by 6 bases and J by 0 bases, leaving 17 bases between them. The germline CDR1 and CDR2 sequences are SNHLY and FYNNEI. This CDR3 is built from 16 residues. CDR3 in amino acids: CASSLDRATTNYGYTF. For the CDR3, the DNA is TGTGCCAGCAGCCTGGACAGAGCGACAACTAACTATGGCTACACCTTC.

The V and J genes are TRBV9 and TRBJ1-5; the D is unclear. This CDR3 contains 15 residues. The V gene lost 5 bases and the J gene lost 0 bases, with 12 bases spanning the gap. The germline V gene has CDR1 SGDLS and CDR2 YYNGEE. CDR3 residues: CASSRGQLSNQPQHF. In DNA form, the CDR3 reads TGTGCCAGCAGTCGCGGGCAGCTTAGCAATCAGCCCCAGCATTTT.

V gene TRBV5-5 combines with J gene TRBJ1-2; 7 nucleotides agree with TRBD1. Germline CDR1 reads SGHKS; CDR2 reads YYEKEE (reference sequence). This CDR3 has 16 amino acids. After removal of 1 base from V and 4 bases from J, the junction contained 10 bases not matched to a gene. The CDR3 protein is CASSLRRPGQSYGYTF. The CDR3 coding sequence is TGTGCCAGCAGCTTGAGACGCCCGGGACAGAGCTATGGCTACACCTTC.

This rearrangement joins TRBV5-4 to TRBJ2-3; 12 nucleotides line up with TRBD2. The V segment lost 5 bases and the J segment 2 bases; nucleotides outside the gene matches: 6. The CDR3 spans 16 residues. The germline CDR1 and CDR2 sequences are SGHNT and YYREEE (reference sequence). CDR3: CASSPLAGGVTDTQYF. The CDR3 nucleotides are TGTGCCAGCAGTCCACTAGCGGGGGGTGTCACAGATACGCAGTATTTT.

A note on this clone: Other DNA sequences of this sample code for an identical CDR3. This chain uses TRBV27 with TRBJ1-5; 8 bases are a match to TRBD1. Looked up from germline, CDR1 is MNHEY and CDR2 is SMNVEV (reference sequence). Germline trimming cut 3 bases from V and 4 bases from J; bases unmatched to any gene: 2. The CDR3 has 14 residues. The CDR3 DNA sequence: TGTGCCAGCAGTTTCGGGACAGGTAATCAGCCCCAGCATTTT. It encodes CASSFGTGNQPQHF.

This sequence joins TRBV3-1 (or the pseudogene TRBV3-2) and TRBJ2-7; TRBD2 matches 7 bases. V gave up 0 bases and J gave up 5 bases; unmatched junction bases: 7. In germline, CDR1 is LGHDT, CDR2 YNNKEL (reference sequence). The CDR3 is made up of 15 amino acids. The chain's CDR3 is CASSQDTTSSHEQYF. The CDR3 nucleotides read TGTGCCAGCAGCCAAGATACGACTAGCTCTCACGAGCAGTACTTC.

This clone was observed once. This chain connects TRBV5-4 to TRBJ2-7, with D tentatively TRBD1 (6 bases). This CDR3 has 13 residues. The germline V and J ends were trimmed by 3 bases and 7 bases, with 14 bases remaining between them. Per germline, CDR1 SGHNT and CDR2 YYREEE (reference sequence). The CDR3 is CASSYRENGEQYF. Here the CDR3 DNA reads TGTGCCAGCAGCTACAGGGAAAACGGTGAGCAGTACTTC.

The chain recombines TRBV11-1 with TRBJ2-6, with no clear D. CDR3 length: 15 residues. Deletions cut 5 bases from V and 0 bases from J, with 8 bases between. CDR1 is SGHAT and CDR2 is FQDESV in the germline V gene (reference sequence). CDR3 loop: CASSPRLSGANVLTF. The DNA of the CDR3 is TGTGCCAGCAGCCCTAGACTCTCTGGGGCCAACGTCCTGACTTTC. Combining the CDR3 with reference TRBV11-1 and TRBJ2-6 gives the whole variable domain EAEVAQSPRYKITEKSQAVAFWCDPISGHATLYWYRQILGQGPELLVQFQDESVVDDSQLPKDRFSAERLKGVDSTLKIQPAELGDSAMYLCASSPRLSGANVLTFGAGSRLTVL.

In its sample, this clone was seen once. This chain connects TRBV28 to TRBJ1-2, with a weak D call TRBD1 (5 bases). The V gene's germline CDR1 is MDHEN and CDR2 SYDVKM. The CDR3 is 13 amino acids. This chain's CDR3 is CAAGRQKAYGYTF. The DNA for the CDR3 is TGTGCGGCAGGTAGACAGAAAGCATATGGCTACACCTTC.

The J gene is TRBJ1-2, the V gene TRBV7-9; D is unresolved. The germline V and J ends were trimmed by 1 base and 4 bases, with 7 bases remaining between them. The CDR3 has 13 amino acids. From germline, CDR1 is SEHNR and CDR2 FQNEAQ (reference sequence). The CDR3 sequence is CASSLGLLYGYTF. CDR3 bases: TGTGCCAGCAGCTTAGGGCTGCTCTATGGCTACACCTTC.

The V and J genes are TRBV2 and TRBJ2-7; 13 nucleotides agree with TRBD2. The germline V gene encodes CDR1 SNHLY and CDR2 FYNNEI. Trimming at V came to 6 bases and at J to 3 bases, leaving 5 bases not matched to a gene. The CDR3 is 15 residues long. The CDR3 spells CASREGLAGNYEQYF. As DNA, the CDR3 is TGTGCCAGCAGGGAGGGACTAGCGGGAAACTACGAGCAGTACTTC.

The CDR3 sequence: CASSLRVAGGIQETQYF. In DNA, the CDR3 is TGTGCCAGCAGCTTACGGGTAGCGGGGGGTATCCAAGAGACCCAGTACTTC. The chain links TRBV7-8 to TRBJ2-5; TRBD2 aligns across 10 bases. The CDR3 covers 17 residues. Germline-derived CDR1 and CDR2 are SGHVS and FQNEAQ. V dropped 2 bases and J dropped 1; count of bases not matched to a gene: 7.

The V gene is TRBV4-3, the J gene TRBJ2-2; 8 nucleotides agree with TRBD1. The V and J ends lost 6 bases and 6 bases, in that order; junction bases with no gene match: 15. Per the germline V gene, CDR1 is LGHNA and CDR2 is YSLEER. The CDR3 runs 17 residues. For the CDR3, the DNA is TGCGCCAGCAGACCGTCAAAGACAGGGGCCGTCGCCGGGGAGCTGTTTTTT. Residues: CASRPSKTGAVAGELFF.

The gene calls are TRBV10-3 and TRBJ2-3; TRBD2 matches at 12 bases. V lost 4 bases, J lost 4 bases, and 6 bases stayed unmatched. The germline CDR1 and CDR2 sequences are ENHRY and SYGVKD. The CDR3 has 16 amino acids. The CDR3 DNA reads as TGTGCCATCAGTGCTAGCGGGGGGGCCTATTCAGATACGCAGTATTTT. Its translation: CAISASGGAYSDTQYF.

The sample holds a few counts of this clone. In DNA, the CDR3 is TGTGCCAGCAGTGCCGGGACAGGTGGTATGAGTCAGCCCCAGCATTTT. Amino acids: CASSAGTGGMSQPQHF. The chain has TRBV6-1 and TRBJ1-5; 8 bases map to TRBD1. V was clipped by 4 bases and J by 6 bases; unmatched bases: 11. The CDR3 has 16 residues. Per the germline V gene, CDR1 is MNHNS and CDR2 is SASEGT.

The rearrangement links TRBV6-2 or TRBV6-3 to TRBJ2-7; 7 nucleotides align to TRBD2. This CDR3 comprises 19 residues. V lost 0 bases and J lost 0; bases outside the gene matches: 14. CDR1 MNHEY and CDR2 SVGEGT come from the germline V gene. CDR3 DNA sequence: TGTGCCAGCAGTTACTCTCACCCGGGGGGAGGAGGAAGCTCCTACGAGCAGTACTTC. Its translation is CASSYSHPGGGGSSYEQYF.

Comments on this clone: Other DNA sequences in this sample translate to the same CDR3. The chain uses TRBV4-2 and TRBJ2-6; a possible D gene is TRBD1 (9 bases). Germline CDR1 is LGHNA and CDR2 is YNFKEQ. V was cut by 6 bases and J by 2 bases, with 23 bases left in between. This CDR3 has 19 residues. CDR3 in amino acids: CASSRRGGTGSTGANVLTF. The DNA for the CDR3 is TGTGCCAGCAGTCGACGGGGGGGGACAGGGTCTACTGGGGCCAACGTCCTGACTTTC.

The V call is TRBV21-1, the J call TRBJ2-7; the DNA was not compared with TRBD1, the D call given in the table. TRBV21-1 is termed a pseudogene. The CDR3 length is 18 residues. CDR3 region: CASSKDRELLVGSYEQYF. CDR3 bases: TGTGCCAGCAGCAAGGACAGGGAATTGCTTGTAGGCTCCTACGAGCAGTACTTC.

This chain links TRBV19 with TRBJ1-1, with no clear D. V was clipped by 5 bases and J by 10 bases, with 14 bases between them. Germline CDR1 is LNHDA and CDR2 is SQIVND (reference sequence). The length of the CDR3 is 12 residues. The CDR3 sequence is CASSQAGFSAFF. In DNA, the CDR3 is TGTGCCAGTAGTCAAGCGGGGTTCTCAGCTTTCTTT.

In its sample, this clone was seen a few times. The DNA of the CDR3 is TGTGCCACCCGGGGTTATGCAGGAACTGAAGCTTTCTTT. It is translated as CATRGYAGTEAFF. The chain carries TRBV24-1 and TRBJ1-1, with D uncertain. The CDR3 extends over 13 amino acids. The germline V gene has CDR1 KGHDR and CDR2 SFDVKD. Trimming removed 9 bases at V and 5 bases at J, with 15 bases between.

The rearrangement uses TRBV5-6 and TRBJ2-3; the D gene is possibly TRBD1 (6 bases). Between the trimmed V and J ends, which lost 3 bases and 1 base, there was a span of 9 bases. Germline V gene data show CDR1 as SGHDT and CDR2 as YYEEEE. The length of the CDR3 is 14 residues. The CDR3 loop reads CASSSKGGTDTQYF. The CDR3 bases are TGTGCCAGCAGCTCCAAGGGGGGCACAGATACGCAGTATTTT. The variable domain in full, with the rest retrieved from reference TRBV5-6 and TRBJ2-3, is DAGVTQSPTHLIKTRGQQVTLRCSPKSGHDTVSWYQQALGQGPQFIFQYYEEEERQRGNFPDRFSGHQFPNYSSELNVNALLLGDSALYLCASSSKGGTDTQYFGPGTRLTVL.